Listed here are 4 T cell receptor beta chains from one sample, sequenced in a study of shared clonotypes between healthy human individuals. Method: immunoSEQ multiplex PCR; TCRdb's copy keeps in-frame clones and lacks some. The sample shows about 1.1 million clones, around three quarters of them seen only once. The sequenced sample consisted of memory CD4+ T cells from PBMCs. Subset in this sample: CD45RA-negative fraction. Source of these receptors: a young man in good health. Some clones in this sample may be carry-over from other donors' samples.

The DNA for the CDR3 is TGTGCCAGCAGCGGCCAGGGGGCCGCCGGGGAGCTGTTTTTT. It translates to CASSGQGAAGELFF. The chain carries TRBV5-4 and TRBJ2-2; 8 bases are shared with TRBD1. The trim removed 4 bases at V and 6 bases at J, leaving 5 bases unmatched. Germline values: CDR1 SGHNT, CDR2 YYREEE (reference sequence). This CDR3 has 14 amino acids.

The chain uses TRBV6-1 and TRBJ1-5; D is ambiguous. CDR3 size: 14 residues. Trimming cost V 6 bases and J 3 bases, with 12 bases left between them. CDR1 MNHNS and CDR2 SASEGT come from the germline V gene. CDR3: CASRQSGSNQPQHF. As DNA, the CDR3 is TGTGCCAGCAGGCAAAGCGGTTCCAATCAGCCCCAGCATTTT.

J is TRBJ1-5 and V is TRBV19, with D maybe TRBD1 (5 bases). Trimming shortened V by 6 bases and J by 7 bases, and 19 bases separated the two germline ends. This CDR3 has 15 amino acids. Germline CDR1 is LNHDA and CDR2 is SQIVND (reference sequence). In nucleotides, the CDR3 is TGTGCCAGTAGCCAACCGTCAGGGCACGACCAGCCCCAGCATTTT. This gives the protein CASSQPSGHDQPQHF.

The V gene is TRBV5-1, the J gene TRBJ2-3; D gene unclear. V was pared by 0 bases and J by 0 bases, with 8 bases between. The CDR3 has 15 amino acids. Germline V lookup: CDR1 SGHRS, CDR2 YFSETQ. The CDR3 reads CASSLGHASTDTQYF. The CDR3 DNA sequence: TGCGCCAGCAGCTTGGGACATGCTAGCACAGATACGCAGTATTTT.